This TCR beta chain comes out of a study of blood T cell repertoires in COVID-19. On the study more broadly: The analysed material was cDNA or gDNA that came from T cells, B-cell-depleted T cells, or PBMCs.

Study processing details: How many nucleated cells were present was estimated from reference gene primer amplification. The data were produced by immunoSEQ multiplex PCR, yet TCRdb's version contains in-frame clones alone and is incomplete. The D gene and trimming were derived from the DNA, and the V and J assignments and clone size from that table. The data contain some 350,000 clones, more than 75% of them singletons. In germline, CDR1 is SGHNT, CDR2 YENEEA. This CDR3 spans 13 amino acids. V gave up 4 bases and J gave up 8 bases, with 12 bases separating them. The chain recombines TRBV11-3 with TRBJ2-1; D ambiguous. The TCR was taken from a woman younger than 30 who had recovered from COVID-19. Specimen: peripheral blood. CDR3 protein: CASSSRFSDEQFF. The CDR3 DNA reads TGTGCCAGCAGCTCTAGATTTTCGGATGAGCAGTTCTTC.